Listed here is a single T cell receptor (beta chain). The antigen remains undetermined. The junction differs from germline at one of its ends, possibly a read error. The CDR3 has 15 residues. Germline V gene sequence: CDR1 GTSNPN, CDR2 SVGIG (reference sequence). The data were taken from a study of cytomegalovirus exposure and HLA in healthy donors. Regarding the study as a whole: The authors judged a highly shared variant cluster likely a sequencing artifact.

Both 60 Vbeta primers and 13 Jbeta primers went into the PCR. The assay was immunoSEQ multiplex PCR, and TCRdb's table has in-frame clones only and misses some. The sample has some 130,000 clones; 75% are singletons. V usage is TRBV30 and J usage is TRBJ2-6, with D possibly matching TRBD1 (5 bases). Sequenced sample: PBMCs. This receptor was taken from a man younger than 45 in good health and CMV-seronegative. CDR3 in amino acids: CAWSGGSSGANGLTF. The CDR3 bases are TGTGCCTGGAGTGGAGGCAGCTCTGGGGCCAACGGCCTGACTTTC.